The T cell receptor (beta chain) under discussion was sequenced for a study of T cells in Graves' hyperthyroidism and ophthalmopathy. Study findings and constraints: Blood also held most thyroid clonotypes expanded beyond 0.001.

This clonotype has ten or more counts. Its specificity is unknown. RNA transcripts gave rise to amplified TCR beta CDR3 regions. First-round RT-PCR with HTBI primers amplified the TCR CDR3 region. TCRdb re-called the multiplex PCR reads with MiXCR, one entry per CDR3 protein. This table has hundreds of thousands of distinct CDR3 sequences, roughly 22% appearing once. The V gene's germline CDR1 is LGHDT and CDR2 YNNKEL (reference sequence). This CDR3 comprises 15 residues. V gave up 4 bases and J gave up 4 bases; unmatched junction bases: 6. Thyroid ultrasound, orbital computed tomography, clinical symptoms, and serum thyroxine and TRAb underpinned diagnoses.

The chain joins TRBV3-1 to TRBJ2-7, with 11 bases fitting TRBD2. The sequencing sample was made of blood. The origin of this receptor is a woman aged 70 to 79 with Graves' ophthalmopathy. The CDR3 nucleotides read TGTGCCAGCAGCCCAACAGGACTAGCGGGTTACGAGCAGTACTTC. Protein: CASSPTGLAGYEQYF.